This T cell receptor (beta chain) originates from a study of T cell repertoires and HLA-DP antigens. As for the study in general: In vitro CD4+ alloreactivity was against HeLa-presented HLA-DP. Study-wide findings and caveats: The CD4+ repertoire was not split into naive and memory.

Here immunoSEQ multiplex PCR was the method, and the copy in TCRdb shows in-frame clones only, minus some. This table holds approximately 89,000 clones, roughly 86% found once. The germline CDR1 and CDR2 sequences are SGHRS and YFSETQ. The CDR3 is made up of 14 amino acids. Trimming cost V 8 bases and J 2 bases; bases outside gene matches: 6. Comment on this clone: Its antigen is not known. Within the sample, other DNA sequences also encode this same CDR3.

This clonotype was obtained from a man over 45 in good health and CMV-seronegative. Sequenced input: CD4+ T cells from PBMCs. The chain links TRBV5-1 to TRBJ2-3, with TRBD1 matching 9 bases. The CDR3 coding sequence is TGCGCCAGTTCACGGACAGGGGACACAGATACGCAGTATTTT. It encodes CASSRTGDTDTQYF.